The clone carrying this T cell receptor beta chain was seen ten or more times. Its antigen is unknown. V was clipped by 1 base and J by 8 bases, with 10 bases between them. Germline V gene sequence: CDR1 MGHRA, CDR2 YSYEKL. This CDR3 is built from 13 residues. Unique molecular identifiers were incorporated into the prepared TCRbeta library. TCRdb recomputed calls from the PCR reads with MiXCR, one row per CDR3 protein. The sample carries under 300,000 distinct CDR3 sequences, roughly 10% recorded once. This sample is part of a study of T-cell reconstitution after alpha-beta-depleted transplantation in children. Study-wide results and caveats: When one year had passed after transplant, most T-cell counts and diversity came from newly produced T cells. Several hundred graft clones that had expanded were reportedly the source of alpha-beta T cells about two months after transplant. Surviving recipient cells, namely T cells and thymic progenitors, were the source of high day-60 TCRbeta diversity in some patients.

This rearrangement joins TRBV4-1 to TRBJ2-3; a possible D gene is TRBD2 (6 bases). Sequenced material: peripheral blood, taken 180 days after TCRalphabeta/CD19-depleted stem cell transplant. The origin of this receptor is a male patient aged 2 to 9 who had a stem cell transplant for chronic granulomatous disease, so the T cells may come from the graft donor. CDR3 DNA sequence: TGCGCCAGCAGCCAAGGGGACGGGGGTACGCAGTATTTT. Residues: CASSQGDGGTQYF.